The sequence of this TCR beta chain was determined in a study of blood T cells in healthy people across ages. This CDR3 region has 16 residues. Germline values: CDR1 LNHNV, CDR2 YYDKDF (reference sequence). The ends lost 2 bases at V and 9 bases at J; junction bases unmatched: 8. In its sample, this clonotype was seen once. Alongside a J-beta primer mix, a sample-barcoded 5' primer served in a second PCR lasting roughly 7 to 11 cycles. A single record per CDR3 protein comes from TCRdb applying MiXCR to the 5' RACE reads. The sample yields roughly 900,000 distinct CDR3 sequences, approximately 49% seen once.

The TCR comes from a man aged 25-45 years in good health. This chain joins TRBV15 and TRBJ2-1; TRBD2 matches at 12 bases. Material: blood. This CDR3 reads CATSRMTSGGRGEQFF. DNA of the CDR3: TGTGCCACCAGCAGAATGACTAGCGGGGGCCGGGGTGAGCAGTTCTTC.